This T cell receptor beta chain was identified in a study of vaccination and CD4 T cells after COVID-19. Study information: Nasal swab PCR detected SARS-CoV-2 in convalescent patients, who comprised eight to ten mild cases and one severe case.

An Oncomine TCR Beta short-read assay was used to sequence the DNA from cultured CD4+ T cells. TCRdb itself ran the PCR reads through MiXCR, one entry per CDR3 protein. The sample shows fewer than 15,000 distinct CDR3 sequences, under 65% of them seen only once. The treatment here: roughly 10-day PBMC culture with coronavirus spike peptide pools or control peptides (ViraFEST assay). The CDR3 has 13 amino acids. Unmatched junction bases numbered 0, after V lost 4 bases and J lost 2 bases. CDR1 and CDR2 from the germline V gene are SNHLY and FYNNEI. This clonotype was seen a handful of times. Its antigen is as yet unknown.

The genes are TRBV2 and TRBJ1-2; 8 nucleotides agree with TRBD1. The specimen sequenced was CD4+ T cells from blood, cultured in vitro. This TCR came from a human donor who had recovered from COVID-19. This chain's CDR3 is CASSGQGNYGYTF. The DNA of the CDR3 is TGTGCCAGCAGTGGACAGGGGAACTATGGCTACACCTTC.